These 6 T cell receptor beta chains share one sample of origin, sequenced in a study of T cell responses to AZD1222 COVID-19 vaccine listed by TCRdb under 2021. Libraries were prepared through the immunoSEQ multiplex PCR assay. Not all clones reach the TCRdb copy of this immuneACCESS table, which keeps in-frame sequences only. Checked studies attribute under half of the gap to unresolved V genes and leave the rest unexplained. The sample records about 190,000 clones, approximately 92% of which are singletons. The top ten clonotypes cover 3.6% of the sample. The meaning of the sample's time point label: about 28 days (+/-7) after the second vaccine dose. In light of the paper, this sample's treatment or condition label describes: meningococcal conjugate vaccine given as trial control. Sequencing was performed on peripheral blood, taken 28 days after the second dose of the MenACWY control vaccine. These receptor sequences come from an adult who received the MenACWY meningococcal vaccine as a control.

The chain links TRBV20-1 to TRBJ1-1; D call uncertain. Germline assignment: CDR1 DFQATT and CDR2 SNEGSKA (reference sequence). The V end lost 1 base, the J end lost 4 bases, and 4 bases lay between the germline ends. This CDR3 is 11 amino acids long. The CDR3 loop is CSARVGTEAFF. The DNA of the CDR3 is TGCAGTGCTAGAGTGGGCACTGAAGCTTTCTTT.

For the CDR3, the DNA is TGTGCCAGCAGTCTCTTTTCGCAGGTGGCGACCCAGTACTTC. It codes for CASSLFSQVATQYF. This rearrangement joins TRBV5-4 to TRBJ2-5; D gene ambiguous. This CDR3 is 14 amino acids long. Germline V gives CDR1 SGHNT, CDR2 YYREEE (reference sequence). V was trimmed by 5 bases and J by 7 bases, leaving 18 bases between them.

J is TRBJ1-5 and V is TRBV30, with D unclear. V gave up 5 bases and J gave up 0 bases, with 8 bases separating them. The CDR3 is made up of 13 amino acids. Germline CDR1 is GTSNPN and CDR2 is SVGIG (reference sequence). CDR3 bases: TGTGCCTGGGGAGGATATAGCAATCAGCCCCAGCATTTT. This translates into CAWGGYSNQPQHF.

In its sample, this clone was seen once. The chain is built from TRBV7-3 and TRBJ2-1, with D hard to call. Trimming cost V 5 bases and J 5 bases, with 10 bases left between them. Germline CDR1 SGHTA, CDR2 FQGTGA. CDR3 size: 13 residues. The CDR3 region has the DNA TGTGCCAGCAGCGTCGGACGGCACAATGAGCAGTTCTTC. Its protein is CASSVGRHNEQFF.

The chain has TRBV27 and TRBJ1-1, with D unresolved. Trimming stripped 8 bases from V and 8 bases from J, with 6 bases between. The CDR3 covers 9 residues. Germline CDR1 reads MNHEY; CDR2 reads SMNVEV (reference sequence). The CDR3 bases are TGTGCCAGCTCACAAGAAGCTTTCTTT. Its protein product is CASSQEAFF.

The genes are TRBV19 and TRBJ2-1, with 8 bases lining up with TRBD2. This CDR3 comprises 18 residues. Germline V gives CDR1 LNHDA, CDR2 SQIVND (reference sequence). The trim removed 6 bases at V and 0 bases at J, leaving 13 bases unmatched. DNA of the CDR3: TGTGCCAGTAGGGCCATCCGTACCGGGACTAGCTCCTACAATGAGCAGTTCTTC. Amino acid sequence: CASRAIRTGTSSYNEQFF.